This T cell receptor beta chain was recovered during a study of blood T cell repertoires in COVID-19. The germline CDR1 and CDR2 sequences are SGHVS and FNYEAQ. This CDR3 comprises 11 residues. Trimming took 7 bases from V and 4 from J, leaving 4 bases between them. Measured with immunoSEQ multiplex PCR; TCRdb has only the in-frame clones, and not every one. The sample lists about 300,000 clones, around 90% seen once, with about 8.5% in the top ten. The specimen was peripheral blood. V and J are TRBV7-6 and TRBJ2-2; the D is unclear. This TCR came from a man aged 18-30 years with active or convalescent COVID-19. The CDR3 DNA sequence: TGTGCCAGCACCCTCACCGGGGAGCTGTTTTTT. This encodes CASTLTGELFF. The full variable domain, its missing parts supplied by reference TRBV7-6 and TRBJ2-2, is GAGVSQSPRYKVTKRGQDVALRCDPISGHVSLYWYRQALGQGPEFLTYFNYEAQQDKSGLPNDRFSAERPEGSISTLTIQRTEQRDSAMYRCASTLTGELFFGEGSRLTVL.